A selection of T cell receptor beta chains follows, all from one sample in a study of monozygotic twins with inflammatory bowel disease. TCRdb reprocessed the 5' RACE reads, keeping one entry per CDR3 protein, no DNA. The sample data list more than 300,000 distinct CDR3 sequences. The material sequenced was blood. The receptors derive from a human donor with ulcerative colitis or Crohn's disease, or a healthy co-twin of an affected twin (not recorded which). CDR3s include the opening cysteine and the closing phenylalanine or tryptophan.

V gene,J gene,CDR3 length,CDR3 protein
TRBV20-1,TRBJ2-1,16,CSAKRASGRASNEQFF
TRBV7-7,TRBJ2-1,15,CASSLAVGLHNEQFF
TRBV4-2,TRBJ2-1,16,CASSQEREAFYNEQFF
TRBV3-1,TRBJ2-7,12,CASSLGQFIQYF
TRBV6-2/TRBV6-3,TRBJ2-3,14,CASNPGLVEDTQYF
TRBV28,TRBJ2-7,15,CASRPGSVSSYEQYF
TRBV27,TRBJ1-1,14,CASSFLGEWSEAFF
TRBV10-3,TRBJ2-1,16,CAISESSGRPAGEQFF
TRBV4-3,TRBJ1-4,15,CASSQDRGANEKLFF
TRBV7-2,TRBJ2-3,14,CASSGGNPQDTQYF
TRBV5-1,TRBJ2-3,17,CASRLWESRGFADTQYF
TRBV20-1,TRBJ2-7,15,CSARLSTSGGYEQYF
TRBV7-2,TRBJ2-3,15,CASSGSGSRTDTQYF
TRBV2,TRBJ2-7,13,CASTRESSYEQYF
TRBV7-2,TRBJ2-7,15,CASSLGQGLSYEQYF
TRBV7-2,TRBJ2-1,16,CAGSPRRGGFYNEQFF
TRBV20-1,TRBJ1-5,15,CSARVPGQPDQPQHF
TRBV6-1,TRBJ2-3,16,CASREGTSGSTDTQYF
TRBV29-1,TRBJ2-3,14,CSVSQGGGTDTQYF
TRBV4-3,TRBJ2-2,17,CASSQVDRALSTGELFF
TRBV3-1,TRBJ2-7,15,CASSLQSSGREEQYF
TRBV5-1,TRBJ2-7,14,CASSQDREAYEQYF
TRBV7-2,TRBJ2-3,16,CASSAGGLAGVYTQYF
TRBV5-1,TRBJ2-1,14,CASSLYSSYNEQFF
TRBV5-1,TRBJ2-2,15,CASSLASPNTGELFF
TRBV15,TRBJ2-7,13,CATSRDAQTMEYF
TRBV3-1,TRBJ1-4,15,CASSQANLGNEKLFF
TRBV7-2,TRBJ2-7,13,CASSLALKNEQYF
TRBV5-1,TRBJ2-2,16,CASSGTSDANTGELFF
TRBV20-1,TRBJ1-1,16,CSFSRGRGISNTEAFF
TRBV7-9,TRBJ1-2,12,CASRLDIAGYTF
TRBV6-4,TRBJ2-7,19,CASRTARGSSRGPIYEQYF
TRBV9,TRBJ2-5,16,CASSVAPDRVGETQYF
TRBV7-2,TRBJ1-5,15,CASSLEPTPMRPQHF
TRBV20-1,TRBJ2-1,13,CSARRYSYNEQFF
TRBV29-1,TRBJ2-5,11,CSVEGGGTQYF